A single sample gave rise to the 27 T cell receptor beta chains below, sequenced in a study of tumor-infiltrating lymphocytes in primary liver carcinoma. Synthesis of TCR beta cDNA was carried out from 500 ng total RNA with a constant-region primer. Libraries of TCR beta came from three nested multiplex PCR rounds with slightly modified ARM-PCR. Forward primers for TRBV1-TRBV30 and a C-beta reverse primer served the first two PCR rounds, at approximately 10 cycles each. MiXCR, applied by TCRdb to the multiplex PCR reads, yields one record per CDR3 protein. The sample gives 300,000 to 400,000 distinct CDR3 sequences, less than 65% of which show up once; roughly 6% is in the top ten. Unsorted whole blood yielded the blood RNA, and germline DNA was also extracted. The sequenced material came from peripheral blood. The receptors originated from a man aged 35 to 55 with primary liver carcinoma and hepatitis B virus infection.

This clonotype is categorized as medium-sized (0.01 to 0.1%). This chain connects TRBV11-2 to TRBJ2-7; D is undetermined. The CDR3 sequence is 13 residues long. V was cut by 1 base and J by 2 bases, with 6 bases left in between. Germline CDR1 SGHAT, CDR2 FQNNGV. The CDR3 loop reads CASSLGSTYEQYF. In DNA form, the CDR3 reads TGTGCCAGCAGCTTAGGGTCGACCTACGAGCAGTACTTC.

This rearrangement joins TRBV16 to TRBJ2-7; D gene unclear. Trimming left V 0 bases short and J 2 bases short, with 8 bases between. The CDR3 spans 14 residues. Germline assignment: CDR1 KGHSY and CDR2 FQNENV. The DNA for the CDR3 is TGTGCCAGCAGCCAATCCGCTAGTACCTACGAGCAGTACTTC. Its protein product is CASSQSASTYEQYF.

Points on this clonotype: At one end, the junction sequence differs from germline, possibly due to a read error. The chain carries TRBV11-2 and TRBJ1-2; the D gene is possibly TRBD1 (5 bases). This CDR3 is 13 amino acids long. Germline CDR1 SGHAT, CDR2 FQNNGV. CDR3 in amino acids: CASSSQGLRDYTF. The CDR3 DNA reads as TGCGCCAGCAGTTCGCAGGGATTACGTGACTACACCTTC.

Details on this clonotype: Its ends do not fully match the called genes, so a read error is possible. The chain combines TRBV11-2 with TRBJ2-7; TRBD2 matches 7 bases. Germline V gene sequence: CDR1 SGHAT, CDR2 FQNNGV. The CDR3 contains 15 residues. CDR3 sequence (DNA): TGTGCCAGCGGCTGGCCTAGCGGCGCCGCCTACGAACAGTACTTC. Amino acid sequence: CASGWPSGAAYEQYF.

With regard to this clonotype: The junction and the germline gene differ at one end; a read error may be behind it. V and J are TRBV6-2 or TRBV6-3 and TRBJ1-1; a weak D match, TRBD1 (5 bases). The CDR3 spans 13 residues. Germline V gene lookup returns CDR1 MNHEY and CDR2 SVGEGT. The CDR3 loop reads CASRDSANTGAFF. The CDR3 DNA follows: TGTGCCAGCCGGGACTCGGCGAACACTGGAGCTTTCTTT.

Details on this clonotype: The junction departs from the called germline gene at one end, perhaps through a read error. The V gene is TRBV6-5, the J gene TRBJ2-2; possibly TRBD2 for D (5 bases). The CDR3 spans 11 residues. CDR1 MNHEY and CDR2 SVGAGI come from the germline V gene. The CDR3 loop reads CASMTTGDLFF. The CDR3 region has the DNA TGTGCCAGCATGACAACCGGGGATCTGTTTTTT.

This chain links TRBV10-3 with TRBJ1-1, with TRBD1 identical over 7 bases. The germline V gene has CDR1 ENHRY and CDR2 SYGVKD. V was clipped by 6 bases and J by 1 base; unmatched bases: 8. The CDR3 has 15 amino acids. For the CDR3, the DNA is TGTGCCATCAGGAACCCGGGACAGCCGAACACTGAAGCTTTCTTT. As protein: CAIRNPGQPNTEAFF.

The J gene is TRBJ1-1, the V gene TRBV6-2 or TRBV6-3, with D perhaps TRBD1 (6 bases). The CDR3 consists of 15 residues. From germline, CDR1 is MNHEY and CDR2 SVGEGT. V lost 7 bases to trimming and J lost 4 bases, with 19 bases between them. CDR3 region: CASNRRLTGFTEAFF. In DNA form, the CDR3 reads TGTGCCAGCAACCGACGACTAACAGGGTTCACTGAAGCTTTCTTT.

In regard to this clonotype: One junction end disagrees with the germline gene, perhaps due to a read error. The rearrangement uses TRBV11-2 and TRBJ2-5; D is perhaps TRBD1 or TRBD2 (6 bases each). The CDR3 is 17 amino acids. Germline values: CDR1 SGHAT, CDR2 FQNNGV. CDR3 protein: CASSVWTTGSSRGTQYF. The CDR3 DNA sequence: TGTGCCAGCAGCGTTTGGACTACAGGGTCCTCAAGGGGGACCCAATACTTC.

Details on this clonotype: The conserved phenylalanine or tryptophan normally closing the CDR3 is absent here, so this likely arose from a read error. The chain combines TRBV6-2 or TRBV6-3 with TRBJ2-1; perhaps TRBD1 as D (5 bases). V lost 8 bases, J lost 1 base, and 12 bases lay in between. This CDR3 region has 14 residues. Germline-derived CDR1 and CDR2 are MNHEY and SVGEGT. The CDR3 nucleotides are TGTGCCAGCGCTCTCACAGGATCCTACAATGAGCAGTTCTTA. Amino acids: CASALTGSYNEQFL.

The V call is TRBV29-1, the J call TRBJ2-7; D is unclear. CDR1 and CDR2 from the germline V gene are SQVTM and ANQGSEA. The V end lost 5 bases, the J end lost 6 bases, and 20 bases lay between the germline ends. The CDR3 extends over 14 amino acids. The CDR3 nucleotides are TGCAGCGTTAAACTCTTAGGTCAACTCTCCGAGCAGTACTTC. Its protein product is CSVKLLGQLSEQYF.

This chain connects TRBV11-2 to TRBJ2-5; D might be TRBD2 (5 bases). The CDR3 is 14 residues long. Germline-derived CDR1 and CDR2 are SGHAT and FQNNGV. V was pared by 6 bases and J by 4 bases, with 15 bases between. CDR3 bases: TGTGCCAGCAGGTCCCGGGGAAGGCTAGAGACCCAGTACTTC. Protein product: CASRSRGRLETQYF.

This clonotype was recorded at least ten times. A clone one base away is much larger, so this may be a read error. CDR3 nucleotides: TGTGTCAGCAGCTGGGACGGACTGGCCCGTATCACTGAGCAGTTCTTC. This gives the protein CVSSWDGLARITEQFF. This chain joins TRBV11-2 and TRBJ2-1, with D perhaps matching TRBD1 or TRBD2 (5 bases each). The CDR3 loop spans 16 amino acids. Germline assignment: CDR1 SGHAT and CDR2 FQNNGV.

Comment on this clonotype: The junction differs from germline at one of its ends, possibly a read error. The J gene is TRBJ2-3, the V gene TRBV11-2, with D hard to call. In germline, CDR1 is SGHAT, CDR2 FQNNGV. The CDR3 is made up of 11 amino acids. The CDR3 loop is CAGSFRDTQYF. CDR3 sequence (DNA): TGTGCCGGCAGCTTCAGAGATACGCAGTATTTT.

Turning to this clonotype: Just one base apart from a much larger clone, this may be a read error. The chain links TRBV6-2 or TRBV6-3 to TRBJ2-7; the D gene is possibly TRBD1 (6 bases). Germline CDR1 MNHEY, CDR2 SVGEGT. There are 13 residues in the CDR3. The CDR3 here is CASTEDRDYEEYF. DNA of the CDR3: TGTGCCAGCACCGAGGACAGAGATTACGAGGAGTACTTC.

About this clonotype: A much larger clonotype is one base distant, so this may be a read error. The gene calls are TRBV10-1 and TRBJ2-1; no clear D. Germline CDR1 reads WNHNN; CDR2 reads SYGVQD (reference sequence). V was pared by 4 bases and J by 4 bases, with 11 bases between. This CDR3 contains 14 residues. In nucleotides, the CDR3 is TGCGCCAGCAGTGGGTCGGCCCCTTACAATGAGCAGTTCTTC. Protein sequence: CASSGSAPYNEQFF.

There are many counts of this clonotype. This sequence joins TRBV14 and TRBJ2-5; D assignment may be TRBD1 or TRBD2 (6 bases each). CDR3 length: 14 amino acids. V lost 3 bases, J lost 4 bases, and 12 bases lay in between. Germline V gene data show CDR1 as SGHDN and CDR2 as FVKESK. CDR3 bases: TGTGCCAGCAGCCACGGGGGCTTGAGAGAGACCCAGTACTTC. This translates into CASSHGGLRETQYF.

There are many counts of this clonotype. The rearrangement joins TRBV5-4 to TRBJ2-5, with TRBD1 matching over 7 bases. J lost 2 bases, V lost 1 base, and 5 bases had no gene match. The CDR3 runs to 15 residues. The germline CDR1 and CDR2 sequences are SGHNT and YYREEE (reference sequence). As DNA, the CDR3 is TGTGCCAGCAGCTTGATGTTGGGACAGCAAGAGACCCAGTACTTC. Translating gives CASSLMLGQQETQYF. Combining the CDR3 with reference TRBV5-4 and TRBJ2-5 gives the whole variable domain ETGVTQSPTHLIKTRGQQVTLRCSSQSGHNTVSWYQQALGQGPQFIFQYYREEENGRGNFPPRFSGLQFPNYSSELNVNALELDDSALYLCASSLMLGQQETQYFGPGTRLLVL.

Remarks on this clonotype: The germline gene is not matched at one end of the junction; a read error may be the cause. The chain carries TRBV4-1 and TRBJ2-7; a possible D gene is TRBD1 (5 bases). CDR1 is MGHRA and CDR2 is YSYEKL in the germline V gene. The CDR3 spans 16 residues. Written as DNA, the CDR3 is TGCGCCAGCAACCAAGCTGGGGTCACAGGTACCTACGAGCAGTATTTC. It encodes CASNQAGVTGTYEQYF.

To note about this clonotype: An end of the junction does not agree with germline; a read error may underlie this. The chain links TRBV29-1 to TRBJ1-1; D gene ambiguous. This CDR3 spans 14 amino acids. Per the germline V gene, CDR1 is SQVTM and CDR2 is ANQGSEA. DNA for the CDR3: TGCAGCGTGGGCCAAGGCCTTGGGGTGTCTGAAGCTTGCTTT. Its protein product is CSVGQGLGVSEACF.

Of note for this clonotype: A single base separates this from a much larger clone, so it may be a read error. The rearrangement joins TRBV6-1 to TRBJ2-5, with D perhaps TRBD1 (6 bases). V lost 7 bases, J lost 6 bases, and 21 bases lay in between. The V gene's germline CDR1 is MNHNS and CDR2 SASEGT. CDR3 length: 15 amino acids. CDR3 DNA: TGTGCCAGCACTTTTACACAAGGACAGCCTAAGACCCAGTACTTC. The encoded protein is CASTFTQGQPKTQYF.

Many counts were recorded for this clonotype. The rearrangement joins TRBV6-6 to TRBJ2-3; the D is unclear. CDR1 and CDR2 from the germline V gene are MNHNY and SVGAGI (reference sequence). The ends were cut back, 6 bases at V and 0 bases at J, with 10 bases in the middle. There are 14 residues in the CDR3. The CDR3 region is CASSRHDSTDTQYF. CDR3 sequence (DNA): TGTGCCAGCAGCCGACACGATAGCACAGATACGCAGTATTTT.

The J gene is TRBJ2-2, the V gene TRBV10-3; D may be TRBD1 (5 bases). The germline V gene encodes CDR1 ENHRY and CDR2 SYGVKD. Trimming shortened V by 8 bases and J by 2 bases, and 21 bases separated the two germline ends. The CDR3 has 17 amino acids. The CDR3 protein is CAIQRMGIGVNTGELFF. In DNA, the CDR3 is TGTGCCATCCAGCGCATGGGGATAGGGGTTAACACCGGGGAGCTGTTTTTT.

A single count supports this clonotype. A much bigger clone sits one base away, suggesting this may be a read error. The chain uses TRBV6-5 and TRBJ2-7, with a weak D call TRBD1 (6 bases). The germline V and J ends were trimmed by 9 bases and 4 bases, with 22 bases remaining between them. The CDR3 has 15 amino acids. Germline CDR1 is MNHEY and CDR2 is SVGAGI. In nucleotides, the CDR3 is TGTGCCAGGAAAATCTCAGGGGAGACTAAATACGAGCAGTACTTC. Amino acids: CARKISGETKYEQYF.

To note about this clonotype: A read error is likely, as this CDR3 ends without the conserved phenylalanine or tryptophan. The V gene is TRBV11-2, the J gene TRBJ2-7, with D hard to call. The CDR3 is 16 residues long. Germline assignment: CDR1 SGHAT and CDR2 FQNNGV. The CDR3 protein is CASSPKWIFGSHEQYL. Written as DNA, the CDR3 is TGTGCCAGCAGCCCTAAATGGATCTTTGGCTCCCACGAGCAGTACCTC.

The rearrangement links TRBV11-1 to TRBJ2-6; TRBD2 is a possible D gene (5 bases). V was pared by 5 bases and J by 4 bases, with 21 bases between. Germline V lookup: CDR1 SGHAT, CDR2 FQDESV (reference sequence). There are 18 residues in the CDR3. CDR3 residues: CASSPQDWLQFGANVLTF. The CDR3 DNA reads TGTGCCAGCAGCCCCCAGGACTGGTTACAGTTCGGGGCCAACGTCCTGACTTTC.

With respect to this clonotype: This clone may be a read error of a much larger clone one base away. This chain uses TRBV5-1 with TRBJ2-1, with TRBD2 matching 8 bases. This CDR3 contains 14 residues. Germline CDR1 is SGHRS and CDR2 is YFSETQ. CDR3 DNA: TGCGTCAGCAGCTCCGGGACTAGCTACAATGAGCAGTTCTTC. Amino acids: CVSSSGTSYNEQFF.